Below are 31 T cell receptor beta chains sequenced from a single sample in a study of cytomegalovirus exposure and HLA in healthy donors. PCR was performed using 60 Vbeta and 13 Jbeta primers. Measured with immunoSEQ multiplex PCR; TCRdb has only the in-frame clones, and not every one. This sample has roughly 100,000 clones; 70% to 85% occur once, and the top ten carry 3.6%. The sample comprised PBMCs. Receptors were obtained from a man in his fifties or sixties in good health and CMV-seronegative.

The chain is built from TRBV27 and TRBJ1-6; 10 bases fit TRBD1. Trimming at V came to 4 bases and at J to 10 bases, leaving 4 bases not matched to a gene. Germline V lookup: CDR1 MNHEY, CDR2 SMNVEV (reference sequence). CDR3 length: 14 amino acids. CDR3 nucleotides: TGTGCCAGCAGTTGGGACAGGGGCCAATCACCCCTCCACTTT. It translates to CASSWDRGQSPLHF.

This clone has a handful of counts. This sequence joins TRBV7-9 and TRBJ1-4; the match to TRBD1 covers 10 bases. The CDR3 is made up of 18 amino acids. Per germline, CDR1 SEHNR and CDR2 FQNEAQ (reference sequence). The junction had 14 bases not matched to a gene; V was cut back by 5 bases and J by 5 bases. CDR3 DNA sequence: TGTGCCAGCAGCCCCAGGTTGGGACAGGGGACGTGGAATGAAAAACTGTTTTTT. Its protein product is CASSPRLGQGTWNEKLFF.

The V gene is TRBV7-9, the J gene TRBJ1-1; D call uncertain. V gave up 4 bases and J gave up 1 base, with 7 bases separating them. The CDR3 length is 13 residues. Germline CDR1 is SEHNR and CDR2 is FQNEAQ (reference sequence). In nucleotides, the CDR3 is TGTGCCAGCAGCTCAATTAGGAACACTGAAGCTTTCTTT. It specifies CASSSIRNTEAFF.

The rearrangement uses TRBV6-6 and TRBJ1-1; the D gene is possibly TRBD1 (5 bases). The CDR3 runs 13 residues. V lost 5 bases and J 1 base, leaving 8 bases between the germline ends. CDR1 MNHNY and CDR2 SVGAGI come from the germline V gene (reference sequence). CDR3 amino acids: CASSRQSNTEAFF. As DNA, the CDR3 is TGTGCCAGCAGTAGACAGTCGAACACTGAAGCTTTCTTT.

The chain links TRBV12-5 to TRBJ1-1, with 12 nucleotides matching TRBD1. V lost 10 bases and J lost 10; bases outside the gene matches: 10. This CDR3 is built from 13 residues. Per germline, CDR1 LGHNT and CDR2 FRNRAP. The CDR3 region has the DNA TGTGCTACCTCCACCGGGACAGGGGGCACAGCTTTCTTT. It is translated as CATSTGTGGTAFF.

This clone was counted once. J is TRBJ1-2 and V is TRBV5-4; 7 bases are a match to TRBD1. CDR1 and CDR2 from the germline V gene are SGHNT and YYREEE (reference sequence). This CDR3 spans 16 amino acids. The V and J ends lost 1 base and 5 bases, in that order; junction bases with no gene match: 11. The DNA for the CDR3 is TGTGCCAGCAGCTTGACAGGGGCTACCCTAGGGTATGGCTACACCTTC. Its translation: CASSLTGATLGYGYTF. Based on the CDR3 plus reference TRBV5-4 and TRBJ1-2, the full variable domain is ETGVTQSPTHLIKTRGQQVTLRCSSQSGHNTVSWYQQALGQGPQFIFQYYREEENGRGNFPPRFSGLQFPNYSSELNVNALELDDSALYLCASSLTGATLGYGYTFGSGTRLTVV.

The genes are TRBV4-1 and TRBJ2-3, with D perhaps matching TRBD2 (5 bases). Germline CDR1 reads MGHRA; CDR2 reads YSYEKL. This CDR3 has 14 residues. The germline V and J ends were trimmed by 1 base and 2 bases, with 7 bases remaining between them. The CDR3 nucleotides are TGCGCCAGCAGCCAAGCGGGGTTCACAGATACGCAGTATTTT. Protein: CASSQAGFTDTQYF.

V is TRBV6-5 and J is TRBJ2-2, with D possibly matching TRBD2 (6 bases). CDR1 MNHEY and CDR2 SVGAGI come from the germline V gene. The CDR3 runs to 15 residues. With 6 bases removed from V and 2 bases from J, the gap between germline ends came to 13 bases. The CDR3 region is CASRHRGLNTGELFF. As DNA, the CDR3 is TGTGCCAGCAGGCATCGCGGACTAAACACCGGGGAGCTGTTTTTT.

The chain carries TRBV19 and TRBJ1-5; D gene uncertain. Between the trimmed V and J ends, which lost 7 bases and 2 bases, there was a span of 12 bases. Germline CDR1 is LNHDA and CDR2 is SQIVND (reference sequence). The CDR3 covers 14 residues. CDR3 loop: CASTRGEGNQPQHF. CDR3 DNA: TGTGCCAGTACCCGGGGTGAGGGCAATCAGCCCCAGCATTTT.

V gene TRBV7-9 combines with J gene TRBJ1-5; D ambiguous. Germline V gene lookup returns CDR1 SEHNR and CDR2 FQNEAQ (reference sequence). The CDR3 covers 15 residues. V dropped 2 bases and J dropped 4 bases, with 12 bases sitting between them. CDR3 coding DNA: TGTGCCAGCAGCTTATCGGCGTCGGGGAATCAGCCCCAGCATTTT. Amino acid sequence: CASSLSASGNQPQHF.

CDR3 sequence reads: CSPSDERAQYF. DNA of the CDR3: TGCAGCCCAAGCGACGAGCGGGCCCAGTACTTC. The V gene is TRBV29-1, the J gene TRBJ2-5, with D maybe TRBD2 (6 bases). This CDR3 region has 11 residues. Trimming removed 8 bases from V and 9 bases from J, with 16 bases in between. Germline CDR1 reads SQVTM; CDR2 reads ANQGSEA.

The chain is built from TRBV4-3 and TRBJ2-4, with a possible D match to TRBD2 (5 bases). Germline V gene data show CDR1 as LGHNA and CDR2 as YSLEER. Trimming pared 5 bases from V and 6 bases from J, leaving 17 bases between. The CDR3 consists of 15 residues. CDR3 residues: CASSARPGNLNIQYF. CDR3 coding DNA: TGCGCCAGCAGCGCACGACCCGGGAATTTAAACATTCAGTACTTC.

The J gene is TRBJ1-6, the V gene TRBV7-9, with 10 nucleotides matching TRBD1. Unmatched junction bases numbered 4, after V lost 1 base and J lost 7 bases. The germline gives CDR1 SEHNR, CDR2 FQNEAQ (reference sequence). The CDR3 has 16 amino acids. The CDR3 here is CASSLGRTGGNSPLHF. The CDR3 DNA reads TGTGCCAGCAGCTTAGGCCGGACAGGGGGGAATTCACCCCTCCACTTT. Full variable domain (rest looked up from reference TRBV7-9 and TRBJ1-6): DTGVSQNPRHKITKRGQNVTFRCDPISEHNRLYWYRQTLGQGPEFLTYFQNEAQLEKSRLLSDRFSAERPKGSFSTLEIQRTEQGDSAMYLCASSLGRTGGNSPLHFGNGTRLTVT.

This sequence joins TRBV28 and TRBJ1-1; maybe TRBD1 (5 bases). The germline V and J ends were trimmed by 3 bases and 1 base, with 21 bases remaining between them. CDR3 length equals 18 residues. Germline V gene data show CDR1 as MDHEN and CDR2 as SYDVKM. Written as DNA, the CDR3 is TGTGCCAGCAGTTTGGTAAGGGGCCGCGATTTAGGGAACACTGAAGCTTTCTTT. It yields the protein CASSLVRGRDLGNTEAFF.

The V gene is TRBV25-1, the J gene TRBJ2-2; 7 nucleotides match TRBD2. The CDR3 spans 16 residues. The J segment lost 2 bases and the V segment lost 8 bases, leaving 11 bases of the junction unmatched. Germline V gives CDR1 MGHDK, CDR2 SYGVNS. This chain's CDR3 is CASLPGGLGNTGELFF. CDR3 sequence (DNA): TGTGCCAGCCTTCCCGGGGGGTTAGGAAACACCGGGGAGCTGTTTTTT.

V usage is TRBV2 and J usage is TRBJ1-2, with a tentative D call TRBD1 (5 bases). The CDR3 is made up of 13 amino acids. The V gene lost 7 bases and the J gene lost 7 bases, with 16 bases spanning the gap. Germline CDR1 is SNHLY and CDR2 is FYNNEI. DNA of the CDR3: TGTGCCAGCAAGTCGGGGGTCCCCGGTGGCTACACCTTC. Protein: CASKSGVPGGYTF.

CDR3 region: CAWRALDTFANTIYF. For the CDR3, the DNA is TGTGCCTGGAGGGCCCTGGACACTTTTGCAAACACCATATATTTT. The chain has TRBV30 and TRBJ1-3, with D possibly TRBD1 on 5 matching bases. CDR1 GTSNPN and CDR2 SVGIG come from the germline V gene (reference sequence). V shed 3 bases and J shed 6 bases, with 18 bases lying between them. This CDR3 is built from 15 residues.

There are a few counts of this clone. CDR3 loop: CASSTGHTYEQYV. CDR3 DNA sequence: TGTGCCAGCAGCACAGGACACACCTACGAGCAGTACGTC. The rearrangement uses TRBV28 and TRBJ2-7, with a tentative D call TRBD1 (5 bases). The CDR3 spans 13 residues. Germline CDR1 is MDHEN and CDR2 is SYDVKM. Trimming stripped 6 bases from V and 2 bases from J, with 11 bases between.

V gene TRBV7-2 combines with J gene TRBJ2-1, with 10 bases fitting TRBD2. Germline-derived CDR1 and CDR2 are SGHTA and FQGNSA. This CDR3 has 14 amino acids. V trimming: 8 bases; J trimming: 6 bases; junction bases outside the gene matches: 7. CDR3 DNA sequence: TGTGCCAGCGGGAGAGCGGGGGGGCCCAATGAGCAGTTCTTC. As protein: CASGRAGGPNEQFF.

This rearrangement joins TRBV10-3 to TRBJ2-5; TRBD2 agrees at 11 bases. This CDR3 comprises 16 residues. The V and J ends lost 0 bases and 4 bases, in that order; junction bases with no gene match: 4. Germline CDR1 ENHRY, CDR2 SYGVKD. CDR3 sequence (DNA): TGTGCCATCAGTGAGTCAGGTCTAGCGGGAGGAGAGACCCAGTACTTC. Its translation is CAISESGLAGGETQYF.

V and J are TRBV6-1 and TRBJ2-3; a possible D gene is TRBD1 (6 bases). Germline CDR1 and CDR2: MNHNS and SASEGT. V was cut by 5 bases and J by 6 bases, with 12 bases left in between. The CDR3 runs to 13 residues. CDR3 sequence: CASSQGWTDTQYF. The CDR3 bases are TGTGCCAGCAGTCAGGGGTGGACGGATACGCAGTATTTT.

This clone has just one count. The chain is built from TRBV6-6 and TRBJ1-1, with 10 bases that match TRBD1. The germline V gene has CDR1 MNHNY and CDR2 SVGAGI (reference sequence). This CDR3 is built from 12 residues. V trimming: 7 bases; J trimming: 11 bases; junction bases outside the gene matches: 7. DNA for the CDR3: TGTGCCAGCACCCAGGACAGGGGGAAGGCTTTCTTT. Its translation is CASTQDRGKAFF.

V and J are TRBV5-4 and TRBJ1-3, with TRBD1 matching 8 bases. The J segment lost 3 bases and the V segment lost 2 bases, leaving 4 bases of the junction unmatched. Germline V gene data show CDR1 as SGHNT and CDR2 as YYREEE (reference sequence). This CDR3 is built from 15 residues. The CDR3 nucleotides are TGTGCCAGCAGCTTCCAGGGGGCTGGTGGAAACACCATATATTTT. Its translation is CASSFQGAGGNTIYF.

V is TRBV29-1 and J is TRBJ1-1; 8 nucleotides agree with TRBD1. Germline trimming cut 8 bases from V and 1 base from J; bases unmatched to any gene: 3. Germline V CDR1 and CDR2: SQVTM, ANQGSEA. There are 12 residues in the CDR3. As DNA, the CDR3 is TGCAGCTTCGGACAGGGGAACACTGAAGCTTTCTTT. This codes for CSFGQGNTEAFF.

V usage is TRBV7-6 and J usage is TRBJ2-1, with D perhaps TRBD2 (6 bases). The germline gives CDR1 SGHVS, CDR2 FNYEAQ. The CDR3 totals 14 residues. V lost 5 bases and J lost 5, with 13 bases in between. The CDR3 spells CASSKTGTDNEQFF. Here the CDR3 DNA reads TGTGCCAGCAGCAAAACCGGGACTGACAATGAGCAGTTCTTC.

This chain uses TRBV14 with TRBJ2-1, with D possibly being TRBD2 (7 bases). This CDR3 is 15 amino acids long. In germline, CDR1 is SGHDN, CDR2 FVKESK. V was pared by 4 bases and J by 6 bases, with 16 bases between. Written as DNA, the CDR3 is TGTGCCAGCAGCCTCCGGGGGGCGCGGGGCAATGAGCAGTTCTTC. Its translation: CASSLRGARGNEQFF. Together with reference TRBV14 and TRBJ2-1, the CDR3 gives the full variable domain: EAGVTQFPSHSVIEKGQTVTLRCDPISGHDNLYWYRRVMGKEIKFLLHFVKESKQDESGMPNNRFLAERTGGTYSTLKVQPAELEDSGVYFCASSLRGARGNEQFFGPGTRLTVL.

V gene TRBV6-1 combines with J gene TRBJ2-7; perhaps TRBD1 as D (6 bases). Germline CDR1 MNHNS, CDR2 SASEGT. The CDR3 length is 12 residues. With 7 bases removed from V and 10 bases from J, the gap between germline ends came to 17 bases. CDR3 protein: CASTPETGLQYV. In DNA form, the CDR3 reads TGTGCCAGCACCCCGGAGACAGGCCTTCAGTACGTC.

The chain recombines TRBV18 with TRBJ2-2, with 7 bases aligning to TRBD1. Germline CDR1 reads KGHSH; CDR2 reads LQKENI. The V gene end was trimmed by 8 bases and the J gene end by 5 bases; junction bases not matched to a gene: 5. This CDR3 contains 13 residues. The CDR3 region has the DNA TGTGCCAGCGCACAGGGGTCTACCGGGGAGCTGTTTTTT. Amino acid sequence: CASAQGSTGELFF.

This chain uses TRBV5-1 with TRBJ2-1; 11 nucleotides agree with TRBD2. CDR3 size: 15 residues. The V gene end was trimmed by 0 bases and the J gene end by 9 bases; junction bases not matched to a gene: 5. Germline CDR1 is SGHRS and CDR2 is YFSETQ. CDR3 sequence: CASSLVLAGEGEQFF. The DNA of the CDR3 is TGCGCCAGCAGCTTGGTACTAGCGGGGGAGGGTGAGCAGTTCTTC.

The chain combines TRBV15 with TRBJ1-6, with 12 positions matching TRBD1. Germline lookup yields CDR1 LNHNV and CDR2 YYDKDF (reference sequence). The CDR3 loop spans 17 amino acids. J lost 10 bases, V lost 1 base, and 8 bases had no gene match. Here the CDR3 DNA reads TGTGCCACCAGCAGAGGCGGACCGGGACAGGGGGCGTCACCCCTCCACTTT. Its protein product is CATSRGGPGQGASPLHF.

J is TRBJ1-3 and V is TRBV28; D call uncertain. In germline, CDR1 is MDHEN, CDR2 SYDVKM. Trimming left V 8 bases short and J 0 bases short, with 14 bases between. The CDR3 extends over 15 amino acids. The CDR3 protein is CASVPVFSSGNTIYF. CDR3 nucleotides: TGTGCCAGCGTCCCAGTATTCTCCTCTGGAAACACCATATATTTT.